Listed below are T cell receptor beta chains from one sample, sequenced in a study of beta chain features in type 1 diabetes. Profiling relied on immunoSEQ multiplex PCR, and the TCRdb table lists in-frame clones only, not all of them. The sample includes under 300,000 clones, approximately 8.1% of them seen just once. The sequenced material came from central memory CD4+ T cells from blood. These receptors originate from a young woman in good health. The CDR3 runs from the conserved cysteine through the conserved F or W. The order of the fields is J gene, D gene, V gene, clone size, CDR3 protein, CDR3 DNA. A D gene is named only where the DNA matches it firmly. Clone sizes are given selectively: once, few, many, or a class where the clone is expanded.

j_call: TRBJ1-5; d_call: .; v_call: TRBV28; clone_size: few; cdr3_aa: CASKRGNQPQHF; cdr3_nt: TGTGCCAGCAAAAGGGGCAATCAGCCCCAGCATTTT
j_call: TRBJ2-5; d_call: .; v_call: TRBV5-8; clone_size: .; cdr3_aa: CASSTPGDPRAQYF; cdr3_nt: TGTGCCAGCAGCACCCCCGGGGACCCCCGGGCCCAGTACTTC
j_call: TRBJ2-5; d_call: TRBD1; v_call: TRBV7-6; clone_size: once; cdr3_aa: CASSLALAGGETQYF; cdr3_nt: TGTGCCAGCAGCTTAGCGCTAGCAGGGGGTGAGACCCAGTACTTC
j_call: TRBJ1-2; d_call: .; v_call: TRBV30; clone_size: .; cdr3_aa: CAWRPPGRGYGYTF; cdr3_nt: TGTGCCTGGAGACCTCCGGGACGTGGGTATGGCTACACCTTC
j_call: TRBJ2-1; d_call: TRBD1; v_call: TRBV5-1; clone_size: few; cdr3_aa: CASSLAGTVILNNEQFF; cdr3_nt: TGCGCCAGCAGCTTGGCGGGGACAGTTATTCTGAACAATGAGCAGTTCTTC
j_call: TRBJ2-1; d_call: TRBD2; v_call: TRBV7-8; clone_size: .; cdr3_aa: CASSFGRGLRGDEQFF; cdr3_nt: TGTGCCAGCAGCTTCGGGAGGGGACTTCGGGGTGATGAGCAGTTCTTC
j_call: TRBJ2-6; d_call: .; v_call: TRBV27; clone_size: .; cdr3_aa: CASAKEGANVLTF; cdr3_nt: TGTGCCAGCGCGAAAGAAGGGGCCAACGTCCTGACTTTC
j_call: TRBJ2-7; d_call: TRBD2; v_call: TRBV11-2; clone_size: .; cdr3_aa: CASSSTSGRGNEQYF; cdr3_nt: TGTGCCAGCAGCTCAACTAGCGGGCGCGGAAACGAGCAGTACTTC
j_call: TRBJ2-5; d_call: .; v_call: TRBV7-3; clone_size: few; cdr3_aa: CASSTAYQETQYF; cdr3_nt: TGTGCCAGCAGTACTGCGTACCAAGAGACCCAGTACTTC
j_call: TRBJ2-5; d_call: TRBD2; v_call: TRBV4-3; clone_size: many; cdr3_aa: CASSQGLAMQTQYF; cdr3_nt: TGCGCCAGCAGCCAAGGACTAGCGATGCAGACCCAGTACTTC
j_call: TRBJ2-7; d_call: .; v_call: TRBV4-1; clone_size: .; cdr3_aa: CASSQEGQPYEQYF; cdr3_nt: TGCGCCAGCAGCCAGGAAGGACAGCCCTACGAGCAGTACTTC
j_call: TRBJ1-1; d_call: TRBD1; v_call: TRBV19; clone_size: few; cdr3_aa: CATTRQGWPFF; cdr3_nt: TGTGCCACCACCCGACAGGGTTGGCCTTTCTTT
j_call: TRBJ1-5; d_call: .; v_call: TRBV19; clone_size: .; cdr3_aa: CASRIDDRLNQPQHF; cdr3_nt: TGTGCCAGCAGAATCGACGACAGACTTAATCAGCCCCAGCATTTT
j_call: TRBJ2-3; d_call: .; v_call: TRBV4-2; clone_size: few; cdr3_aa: CASSQDRTQGDTQYF; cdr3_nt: TGTGCCAGCAGCCAAGATAGGACCCAAGGAGATACGCAGTATTTT
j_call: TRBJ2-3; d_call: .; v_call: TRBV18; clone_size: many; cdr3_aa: CASSPRGLRTDTQYF; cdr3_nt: TGTGCCAGCTCACCCCGCGGACTACGCACAGATACGCAGTATTTT
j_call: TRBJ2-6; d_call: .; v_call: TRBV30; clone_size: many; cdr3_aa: CAGLQGISGANVLTF; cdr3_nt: TGTGCCGGATTACAGGGAATCTCTGGGGCCAACGTCCTGACTTTC
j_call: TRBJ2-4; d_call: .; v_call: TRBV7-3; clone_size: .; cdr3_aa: CASSQDRAGYGNIQYF; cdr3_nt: TGCGCCAGCAGCCAAGATAGGGCAGGGTATGGAAACATTCAGTACTTC
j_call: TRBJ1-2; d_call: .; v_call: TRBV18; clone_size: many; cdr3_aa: CASSPDTRSNYGYTF; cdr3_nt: TGTGCCAGCTCACCAGATACTCGATCTAACTATGGCTACACCTTC
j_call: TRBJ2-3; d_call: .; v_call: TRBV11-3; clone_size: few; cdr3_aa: CASSLDRRPDTQYF; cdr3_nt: TGTGCCAGCAGCTTAGATCGGCGGCCAGATACGCAGTATTTT
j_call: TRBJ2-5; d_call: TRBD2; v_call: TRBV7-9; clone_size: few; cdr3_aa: CASSLGPSGNQETQYF; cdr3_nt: TGTGCCAGCAGCTTAGGTCCTAGCGGGAACCAAGAGACCCAGTACTTC
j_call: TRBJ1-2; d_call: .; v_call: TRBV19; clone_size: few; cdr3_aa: CASRYGAGRYGYTF; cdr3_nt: TGTGCCAGTAGGTACGGGGCAGGGCGCTATGGCTACACCTTC
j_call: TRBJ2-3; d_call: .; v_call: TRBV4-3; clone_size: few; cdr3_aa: CASSHGGAADTQYF; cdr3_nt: TGCGCCAGCAGCCATGGGGGGGCCGCAGATACGCAGTATTTT
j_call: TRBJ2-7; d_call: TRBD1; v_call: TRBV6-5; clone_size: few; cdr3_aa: CASSERTGDEQYF; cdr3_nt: TGTGCCAGCAGTGAGCGGACAGGGGACGAGCAGTACTTC
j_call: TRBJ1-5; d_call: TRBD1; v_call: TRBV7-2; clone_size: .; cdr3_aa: CASSSQGVFSNQPQHF; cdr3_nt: TGTGCCAGCAGCTCCCAGGGGGTGTTTAGCAATCAGCCCCAGCATTTT
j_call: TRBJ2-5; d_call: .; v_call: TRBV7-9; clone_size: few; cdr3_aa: CASSFQGGGETQYF; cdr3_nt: TGTGCCAGCAGCTTCCAAGGGGGGGGAGAGACCCAGTACTTC
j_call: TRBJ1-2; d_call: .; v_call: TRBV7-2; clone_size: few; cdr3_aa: CASSLEGGYTF; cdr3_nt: TGTGCCAGCAGCTTAGAAGGCGGCTACACCTTC
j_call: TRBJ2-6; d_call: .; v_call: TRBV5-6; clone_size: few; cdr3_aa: CASSLQGSGANVLTF; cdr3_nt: TGTGCCAGCAGCTTACAGGGTTCCGGGGCCAACGTCCTGACTTTC
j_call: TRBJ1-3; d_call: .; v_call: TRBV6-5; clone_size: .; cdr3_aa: CASSYSLRGSGNTIYF; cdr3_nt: TGTGCCAGCAGTTACTCCCTAAGGGGGAGTGGAAACACCATATATTTT